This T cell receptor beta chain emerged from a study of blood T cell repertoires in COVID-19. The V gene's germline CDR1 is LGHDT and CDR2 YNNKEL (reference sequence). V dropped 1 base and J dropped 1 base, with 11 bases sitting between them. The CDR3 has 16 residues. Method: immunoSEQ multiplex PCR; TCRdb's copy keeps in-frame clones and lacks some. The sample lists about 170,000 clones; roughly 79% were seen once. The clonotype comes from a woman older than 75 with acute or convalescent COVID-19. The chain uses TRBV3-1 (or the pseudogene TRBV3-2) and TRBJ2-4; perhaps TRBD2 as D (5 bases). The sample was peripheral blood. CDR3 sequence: CASSQADRGAKNIQYF. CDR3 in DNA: TGTGCCAGCAGCCAAGCGGACCGCGGGGCCAAAAACATTCAGTACTTC.